A selection of T cell receptor beta chains follows, all from one sample in a study of T cells after posttransplantation cyclophosphamide. Data came from immunoSEQ multiplex PCR; TCRdb stores just in-frame clones and leaves some out. The sample holds about 36,000 clones, about 77% seen once. Sequenced here: CD4+ T cells sorted from blood, sampled 1,700 to 2,000 days after a stem cell transplant with posttransplant cyclophosphamide. The origin of the receptors is a female patient in her thirties or forties who received an allogeneic stem cell transplant from a related donor, was CMV-positive, and had no GVHD. Some T cells may originate from the graft donor. CDR3s include the opening cysteine and the closing phenylalanine or tryptophan. The D gene is left open where the match is weak. Clone sizes are given selectively: once, few, many, or a class where the clone is expanded.

>few|TRBJ1-1|TRBV9|-
TGTGCCAGCAGCCTTGGGGCAGGGCGGAACACTGAAGCTTTCTTT
CASSLGAGRNTEAFF
>-|TRBJ2-3|TRBV10-2|TRBD2
TGCGCCACCAGCATTGTTGGGGGGAGACCGGGACTAGTAGGAGGAGATACGCAGTATTTT
CATSIVGGRPGLVGGDTQYF
>once|TRBJ1-1|TRBV4-1|-
TGCGCCAGCAGCCACACCTCCAGGGTTACTGAAGCTTTCTTT
CASSHTSRVTEAFF
>-|TRBJ2-3|TRBV9|-
TGTGCCAGCAGCCAGACAGGCTCGTCTAGCACAGATACGCAGTATTTT
CASSQTGSSSTDTQYF
>-|TRBJ2-3|TRBV27|-
TGTGCCAGCAGCCTGCAGGAAAGTAATACAGATACGCAGTATTTT
CASSLQESNTDTQYF
>few|TRBJ2-2|TRBV5-1|TRBD2
TGCGCCAGCAGCTTAGGACTAGCGGGGGCCGGGGAGCTGTTTTTT
CASSLGLAGAGELFF
>-|TRBJ1-5|TRBV11-2|-
TGTGCCAGCAGCTTAGATGGTCGGAGCAATCAGCCCCAGCATTTT
CASSLDGRSNQPQHF
>-|TRBJ1-4|TRBV7-9|TRBD1
TGTGCCAGCAGCCAGGACAGGGTGGATCTTAATGAAAAACTGTTTTTT
CASSQDRVDLNEKLFF
>-|TRBJ2-1|TRBV7-2|-
TGTGCCAGCAGCTTACTCAATGAGCAGTTCTTC
CASSLLNEQFF
>-|TRBJ2-7|TRBV11-3|TRBD2
TGTGCCAGCAGCTGGCTAGCGGGGGACCCCTACGAGCAGTACTTC
CASSWLAGDPYEQYF
>once|TRBJ1-5|TRBV9|TRBD1
TGTGCCAGCAGCGTGACAGGGGGGCACCAGCCCCAGCATTTT
CASSVTGGHQPQHF
>-|TRBJ2-1|TRBV6-4|-
TGTGCCAGCAGTGACTCCGGGGGTCTGGATGAGCAGTTCTTC
CASSDSGGLDEQFF
>-|TRBJ1-5|TRBV6-5|-
TGTGCCAGCAGTTACTCAAGGAGCACCAATCAGCCCCAGCATTTT
CASSYSRSTNQPQHF
>-|TRBJ1-1|TRBV5-1|TRBD1
TGCGCCAGCAGCTTGGTGCAGGGGGCATCAAACACTGAAGCTTTCTTT
CASSLVQGASNTEAFF
>few|TRBJ2-3|TRBV19|-
TGTGCCAGTAGTCCCCCAACTAGTGGGGGCACAGATACGCAGTATTTT
CASSPPTSGGTDTQYF
>once|TRBJ2-1|TRBV7-9|TRBD1
TGTGCCAGCAGCCATGACAGGGCGCAGGAGCAGTTCTTC
CASSHDRAQEQFF
>-|TRBJ2-1|TRBV14|-
TGTGCCAGCAGCCAACTACTCGGGAATGAGCAGTTCTTC
CASSQLLGNEQFF
>-|TRBJ1-5|TRBV19|-
TGTGCCAGTAGTATGCCCCGTTCGATGGGGGACTATCAGCCCCAGCATTTT
CASSMPRSMGDYQPQHF